Included here is one T cell receptor (beta chain) sequence, with context. Its specificity is not known. The data are from a study of cytotoxic CD8 clonotypes in ibrutinib-treated CLL. Study overall: Following a median 12 months of treatment, with a range of 6 to 36, response samples were taken.

The assay was immunoSEQ multiplex PCR, and TCRdb's table has in-frame clones only and misses some. The repertoire holds approximately 330,000 clones, with roughly 79% as singletons. Deletions cut 0 bases from V and 0 bases from J, with 10 bases between. The germline CDR1 and CDR2 sequences are SGDLS and YYNGEE. The CDR3 extends over 16 amino acids. Whole-study results and caveats: A rise in clonality was seen at ibrutinib response, and a fall back toward baseline was seen at progression.

The V call is TRBV9, the J call TRBJ2-1, with D unclear. The specimen comprised PBMCs, sampled before ibrutinib treatment. This TCR was sampled from a human donor with chronic lymphocytic leukemia. The CDR3 reads CASSVGRSSSYNEQFF. For the CDR3, the DNA is TGTGCCAGCAGCGTAGGGCGATCTAGCTCCTACAATGAGCAGTTCTTC.